This TCR beta chain is drawn from a study of graft-versus-host responses after intestinal transplantation. The overall study: All recipients were given anti-thymocyte globulin induction, and tacrolimus and steroids were then administered for approximately 3 years.

Whole-study findings and limits: Circulating GvH clone levels at their peak were associated with HvG declines (early post-transplant). Graft-donor T cell macrochimerism coincided with high graft-versus-host to host-versus-graft clonal ratios in allografts.

Repertoires were generated with immunoSEQ multiplex PCR, while TCRdb's copy carries only in-frame clones and drops some. The sample comprises about 100,000 clones, approximately 92% of which are singletons, and around 16% rests with the top ten. Germline values: CDR1 MNHEY, CDR2 SVGAGI. The CDR3 has 14 residues. Trimming pared 8 bases from V and 8 bases from J, leaving 18 bases between. To note about this clone: Its matching antigen is unknown.

The rearrangement joins TRBV6-5 to TRBJ2-2; a possible D gene is TRBD2 (5 bases). The sequencing used PBMCs, collected approximately 420 days after intestinal transplant. This sequence was found in a human patient who received an intestinal transplant, so some T cells may come from the graft donor. The CDR3 loop reads CASGGPQRVGELFF. CDR3 in DNA: TGTGCCAGCGGCGGACCCCAGAGGGTGGGGGAGCTGTTTTTT.